The clone carrying this T cell receptor beta chain was picked up many times. Antigen: not known. TCRdb independently ran MiXCR on the multiplex PCR reads; one entry per CDR3 protein. This sample has fewer than 250,000 distinct CDR3 sequences, with about 34% found just once. The data originate from a study of breast tumors, draining lymph nodes, adjacent tissues. General study findings and limits: Tumor and nontumor repertoires were significantly more similar in luminal-like than in basal-like breast cancer. Tumor TCR diversity was below lymph nodes but above nontumor tissue. Most tumor T cells seemingly derive from lymph node, then expand in tumor.

Axillary draining lymph nodes of breast cancer patients supplied the node samples. V lost 3 bases and J lost 3, with 10 bases in between. Germline-derived CDR1 and CDR2 are SGHRS and YFSETQ. The CDR3 has 13 amino acids. This chain joins TRBV5-1 and TRBJ2-7; D gene unclear. The sequencing input was axillary lymph node tissue. The sequence was obtained from a female donor with breast cancer. Some clones in this sample may be carry-over from other donors' samples. The CDR3 DNA follows: TGCGCCAGCAGCTATACAGAAATCTACGAGCAGTACTTC. Translation: CASSYTEIYEQYF.